This TCR beta chain appears in the sequencing data of a study of T cell repertoires in cytomegalovirus infection. Study context: Public TCR beta signatures marked donors with CMV infection and the matching HLA.

TCRdb processed the reads anew with MiXCR; each CDR3 protein has one entry. The sample records 700,000 to 900,000 distinct CDR3 sequences, roughly 28% being singletons. As regards this clonotype: Its antigen is unidentified.

This sample comprised cultured CD8+ T cells from PBMCs, obtained from culture after CMV antigen stimulation. This receptor was taken from a human donor in good health (CMV status not recorded). Some clones in this sample may be carry-over from other donors' samples.

CDR3 coding DNA: TGTGCCAGCAGCTTAGAGGTGGGTTCCTACGAGCAGTACGTC. This gives the protein CASSLEVGSYEQYV. The genes are TRBV11-2 and TRBJ2-7; D ambiguous. V was trimmed by 0 bases and J by 1 base, leaving 7 bases between them. Looked up from germline, CDR1 is SGHAT and CDR2 is FQNNGV. The length of the CDR3 is 14 residues.